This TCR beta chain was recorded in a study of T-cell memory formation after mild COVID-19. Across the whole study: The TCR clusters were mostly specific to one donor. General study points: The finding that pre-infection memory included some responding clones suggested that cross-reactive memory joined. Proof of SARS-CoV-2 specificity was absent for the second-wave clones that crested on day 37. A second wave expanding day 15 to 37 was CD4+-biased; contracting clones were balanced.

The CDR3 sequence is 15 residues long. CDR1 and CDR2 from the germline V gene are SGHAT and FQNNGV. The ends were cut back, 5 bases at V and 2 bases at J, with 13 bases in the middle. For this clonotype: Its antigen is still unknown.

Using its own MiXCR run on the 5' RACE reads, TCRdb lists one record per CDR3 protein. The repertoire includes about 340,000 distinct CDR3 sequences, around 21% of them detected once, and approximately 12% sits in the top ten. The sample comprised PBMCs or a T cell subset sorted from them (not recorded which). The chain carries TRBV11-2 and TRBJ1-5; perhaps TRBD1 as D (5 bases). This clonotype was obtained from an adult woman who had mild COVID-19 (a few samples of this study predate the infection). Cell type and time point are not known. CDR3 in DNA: TGTGCCAGCAGCCCCGACCCGGGGGGCAATCAGCCCCAGCATTTT. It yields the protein CASSPDPGGNQPQHF.